Listed below are T cell receptor beta chains from one sample, sequenced in a study of T cell changes during pregnancy in multiple sclerosis. Produced via immunoSEQ multiplex PCR; TCRdb's table is partial and in-frame only. The profile shows about 59,000 clones, roughly 95% of them singletons. Sequenced here: CD4+ T cells from peripheral blood mononuclear cells, sampled before pregnancy. The receptors come from a female donor with multiple sclerosis, enrolled in a pregnancy study. CDR3s include the opening cysteine and the closing phenylalanine or tryptophan. A D gene is named only where the DNA matches it firmly.

V gene: TRBV28; J gene: TRBJ1-1; CDR3 length: 15; D gene: TRBD1; CDR3 protein: CASSLPTGLNTEAFF; CDR3 DNA: TGTGCCAGCAGTCTGCCGACAGGGTTGAACACTGAAGCTTTCTTT
V gene: TRBV9; J gene: TRBJ1-4; CDR3 length: 15; D gene: .; CDR3 protein: CASSDGGTTNEKLFF; CDR3 DNA: TGTGCCAGCAGCGACGGAGGAACAACTAATGAAAAACTGTTTTTT
V gene: TRBV6-6; J gene: TRBJ2-5; CDR3 length: 15; D gene: TRBD2; CDR3 protein: CASSDQRGLGEVQYF; CDR3 DNA: TGTGCCAGCAGTGACCAGCGGGGGTTAGGGGAGGTCCAGTACTTC
V gene: TRBV18; J gene: TRBJ1-1; CDR3 length: 13; D gene: .; CDR3 protein: CASSYSGDTEAFF; CDR3 DNA: TGTGCCAGCTCATATAGTGGTGACACTGAAGCTTTCTTT
V gene: TRBV6-1; J gene: TRBJ2-1; CDR3 length: 13; D gene: .; CDR3 protein: CASSSIPYNEQFF; CDR3 DNA: TGTGCCAGCAGTTCAATCCCCTACAATGAGCAGTTCTTC
V gene: TRBV5-5; J gene: TRBJ2-1; CDR3 length: 15; D gene: .; CDR3 protein: CASSLNRGANNEQFF; CDR3 DNA: TGTGCCAGCAGCTTGAATCGGGGGGCCAACAATGAGCAGTTCTTC
V gene: TRBV4-1; J gene: TRBJ2-4; CDR3 length: 15; D gene: TRBD2; CDR3 protein: CASSQGGREGNIQYF; CDR3 DNA: TGCGCCAGCAGCCAAGGCGGGCGGGAGGGCAACATTCAGTACTTC
V gene: TRBV2; J gene: TRBJ2-5; CDR3 length: 11; D gene: TRBD1; CDR3 protein: CASRDRGAQYF; CDR3 DNA: TGTGCCAGCAGGGACAGGGGGGCCCAGTACTTC
V gene: TRBV11-3; J gene: TRBJ2-7; CDR3 length: 12; D gene: .; CDR3 protein: CASSDTRGEQYF; CDR3 DNA: TGTGCCAGCAGCGATACCAGGGGCGAGCAGTACTTC
V gene: TRBV28; J gene: TRBJ2-7; CDR3 length: 11; D gene: .; CDR3 protein: CASEYLYEQYF; CDR3 DNA: TGTGCCAGCGAGTACCTATACGAGCAGTACTTC
V gene: TRBV7-9; J gene: TRBJ1-1; CDR3 length: 15; D gene: TRBD1; CDR3 protein: CASSLALLGGSEAFF; CDR3 DNA: TGTGCCAGCAGCTTAGCCTTATTAGGGGGCTCCGAAGCTTTCTTT
V gene: TRBV11-2; J gene: TRBJ2-5; CDR3 length: 16; D gene: TRBD2; CDR3 protein: CASSSGLAGQQETQYF; CDR3 DNA: TGTGCCAGCAGCTCCGGACTAGCGGGCCAACAAGAGACCCAGTACTTC
V gene: TRBV27; J gene: TRBJ2-2; CDR3 length: 15; D gene: TRBD2; CDR3 protein: CASSRLAGVTGELFF; CDR3 DNA: TGTGCCAGCAGCCGACTAGCGGGAGTCACCGGGGAGCTGTTTTTT
V gene: TRBV5-5; J gene: TRBJ2-5; CDR3 length: 13; D gene: .; CDR3 protein: CASSPTTQETQYF; CDR3 DNA: TGTGCCAGCAGCCCGACTACCCAAGAGACCCAGTACTTC
V gene: TRBV5-1; J gene: TRBJ1-4; CDR3 length: 15; D gene: TRBD1; CDR3 protein: CASSSGQGRNEKLFF; CDR3 DNA: TGCGCCAGCAGCTCTGGACAGGGACGTAATGAAAAACTGTTTTTT
V gene: TRBV27; J gene: TRBJ2-2; CDR3 length: 17; D gene: .; CDR3 protein: CASSSLRTLANTGELFF; CDR3 DNA: TGTGCCAGCAGTTCCCTACGGACTCTAGCGAACACCGGGGAGCTGTTTTTT
V gene: TRBV7-9; J gene: TRBJ1-1; CDR3 length: 16; D gene: .; CDR3 protein: CASSHLSGRVNTEAFF; CDR3 DNA: TGTGCCAGCAGCCACCTCTCGGGCAGGGTGAACACTGAAGCTTTCTTT
V gene: TRBV19; J gene: TRBJ2-7; CDR3 length: 12; D gene: .; CDR3 protein: CASSTAGYEQYF; CDR3 DNA: TGTGCCAGTAGTACCGCCGGTTACGAGCAGTACTTC
V gene: TRBV30; J gene: TRBJ1-6; CDR3 length: 15; D gene: .; CDR3 protein: CAWSVSVQGWSPLHF; CDR3 DNA: TGTGCCTGGAGTGTATCGGTACAGGGATGGTCACCCCTCCACTTT
V gene: TRBV30; J gene: TRBJ2-3; CDR3 length: 16; D gene: TRBD2; CDR3 protein: CAWSVPQWEGGDTQYF; CDR3 DNA: TGTGCCTGGAGTGTACCTCAGTGGGAGGGAGGAGATACGCAGTATTTT
V gene: TRBV7-6; J gene: TRBJ1-1; CDR3 length: 15; D gene: .; CDR3 protein: CASSLGGSVDTEAFF; CDR3 DNA: TGTGCCAGCAGCTTGGGGGGGAGCGTTGATACTGAAGCTTTCTTT
V gene: TRBV2; J gene: TRBJ2-3; CDR3 length: 15; D gene: TRBD1; CDR3 protein: CASSERQGGTDTQYF; CDR3 DNA: TGTGCCAGCAGTGAAAGACAGGGAGGCACAGATACGCAGTATTTT
V gene: TRBV27; J gene: TRBJ1-3; CDR3 length: 15; D gene: .; CDR3 protein: CASAVKGISGNTIYF; CDR3 DNA: TGTGCCAGCGCCGTTAAGGGGATCTCTGGAAACACCATATATTTT
V gene: TRBV9; J gene: TRBJ2-1; CDR3 length: 15; D gene: TRBD2; CDR3 protein: CASSVKAGGGNEQFF; CDR3 DNA: TGTGCCAGCAGCGTAAAAGCGGGGGGAGGGAATGAGCAGTTCTTC